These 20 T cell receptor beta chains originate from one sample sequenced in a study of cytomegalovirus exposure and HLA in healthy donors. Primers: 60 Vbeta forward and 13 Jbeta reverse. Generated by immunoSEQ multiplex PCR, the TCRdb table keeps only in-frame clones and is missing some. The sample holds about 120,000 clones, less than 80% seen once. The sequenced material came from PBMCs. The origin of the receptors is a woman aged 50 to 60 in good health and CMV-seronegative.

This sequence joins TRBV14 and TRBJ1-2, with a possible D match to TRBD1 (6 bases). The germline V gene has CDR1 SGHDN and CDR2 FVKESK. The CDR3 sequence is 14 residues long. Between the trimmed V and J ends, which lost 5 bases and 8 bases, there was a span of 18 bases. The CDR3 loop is CASSEQGSFDGYTF. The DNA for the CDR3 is TGTGCCAGCAGCGAACAGGGATCGTTCGACGGCTACACCTTC.

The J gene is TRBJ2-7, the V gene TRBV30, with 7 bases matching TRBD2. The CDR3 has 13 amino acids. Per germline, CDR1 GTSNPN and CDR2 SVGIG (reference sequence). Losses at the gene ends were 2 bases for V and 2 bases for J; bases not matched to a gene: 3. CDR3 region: CAWSSSGAYEQYF. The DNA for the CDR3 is TGTGCCTGGAGTAGCAGCGGGGCCTACGAGCAGTACTTC.

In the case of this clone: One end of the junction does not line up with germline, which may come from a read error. The CDR3 loop reads CSVQDRGNTIYF. The CDR3 nucleotides read TGCAGCGTTCAAGACAGGGGAAACACCATATATTTT. The chain recombines TRBV29-1 with TRBJ1-3, with a possible D match to TRBD1 (6 bases). CDR1 and CDR2 (germline): SQVTM, ANQGSEA. This CDR3 comprises 12 residues. The full variable domain, rest sourced from reference TRBV29-1 and TRBJ1-3, is SAVISQKPSRDICQRGTSLTIQCQVDSQVTMMFWYRQQPGQSLTLIATANQGSEATYESGFVIDKFPISRPNLTFSTLTVSNMSPEDSSIYLCSVQDRGNTIYFGEGSWLTVV.

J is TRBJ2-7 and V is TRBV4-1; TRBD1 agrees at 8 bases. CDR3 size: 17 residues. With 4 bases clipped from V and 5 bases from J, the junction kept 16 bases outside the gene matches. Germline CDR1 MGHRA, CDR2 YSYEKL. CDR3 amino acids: CASSRHLVAGGQDEQYF. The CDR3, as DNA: TGCGCCAGCAGCCGCCACCTCGTCGCAGGGGGCCAGGACGAGCAGTACTTC.

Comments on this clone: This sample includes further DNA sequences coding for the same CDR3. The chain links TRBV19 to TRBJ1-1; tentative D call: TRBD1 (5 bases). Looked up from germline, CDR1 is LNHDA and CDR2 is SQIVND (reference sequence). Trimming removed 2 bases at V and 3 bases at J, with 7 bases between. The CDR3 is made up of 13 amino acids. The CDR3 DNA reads TGTGCCAGTAGTATACAGGGTGACACTGAAGCTTTCTTT. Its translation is CASSIQGDTEAFF.

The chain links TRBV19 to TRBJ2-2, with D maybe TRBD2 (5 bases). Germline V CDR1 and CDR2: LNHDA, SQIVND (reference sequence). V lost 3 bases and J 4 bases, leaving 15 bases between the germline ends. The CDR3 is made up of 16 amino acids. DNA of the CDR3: TGTGCCAGTAGTATTGGAGAGAGGGTGGGCACCGGGGAGCTGTTTTTT. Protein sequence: CASSIGERVGTGELFF.

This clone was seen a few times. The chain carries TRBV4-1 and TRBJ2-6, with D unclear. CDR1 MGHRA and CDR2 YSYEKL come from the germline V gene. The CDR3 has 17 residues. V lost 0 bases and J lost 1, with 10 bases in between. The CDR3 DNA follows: TGCGCCAGCAGCCAAGATCATGGTGCGTCTGGGGCCAACGTCCTGACTTTC. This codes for CASSQDHGASGANVLTF.

In DNA, the CDR3 is TGTGCCAGCAGCGCTACCCACAGGGGGCGCCCCCTCCACTTT. It encodes CASSATHRGRPLHF. V and J are TRBV7-9 and TRBJ1-6, with TRBD1 matching 9 bases. V was clipped by 5 bases and J by 13 bases; unmatched bases: 9. The germline gives CDR1 SEHNR, CDR2 FQNEAQ (reference sequence). The CDR3 is 14 residues long.

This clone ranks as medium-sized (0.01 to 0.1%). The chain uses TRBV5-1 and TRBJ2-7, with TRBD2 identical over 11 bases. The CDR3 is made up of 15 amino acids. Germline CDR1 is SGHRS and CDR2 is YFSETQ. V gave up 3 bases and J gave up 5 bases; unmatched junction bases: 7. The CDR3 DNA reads TGCGCCAGCAGCTCCGGGACTAGCGGTATCCACGAGCAGTACTTC. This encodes CASSSGTSGIHEQYF.

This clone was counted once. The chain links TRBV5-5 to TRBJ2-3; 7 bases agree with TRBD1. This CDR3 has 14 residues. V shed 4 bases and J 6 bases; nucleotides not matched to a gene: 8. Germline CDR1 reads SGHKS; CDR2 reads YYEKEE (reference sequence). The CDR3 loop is CASSLLTGADTQYF. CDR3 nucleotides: TGTGCCAGCAGCCTACTCACAGGGGCCGATACGCAGTATTTT.

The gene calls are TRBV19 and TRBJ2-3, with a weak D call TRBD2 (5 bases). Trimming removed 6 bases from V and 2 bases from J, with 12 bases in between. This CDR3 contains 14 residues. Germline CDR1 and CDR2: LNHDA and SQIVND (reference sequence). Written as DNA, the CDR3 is TGTGCCAGTAGGTGGGGAGTAACCACAGATACGCAGTATTTT. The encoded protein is CASRWGVTTDTQYF.

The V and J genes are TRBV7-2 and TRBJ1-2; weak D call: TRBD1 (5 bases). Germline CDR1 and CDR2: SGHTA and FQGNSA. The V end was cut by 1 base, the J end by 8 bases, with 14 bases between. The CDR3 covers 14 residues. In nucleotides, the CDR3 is TGTGCCAGCAGCTTAGGGGGCGCGGGAGGGGGCTACACCTTC. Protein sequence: CASSLGGAGGGYTF. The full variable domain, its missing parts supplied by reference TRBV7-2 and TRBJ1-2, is GAGVSQSPSNKVTEKGKDVELRCDPISGHTALYWYRQSLGQGLEFLIYFQGNSAPDKSGLPSDRFSAERTGGSVSTLTIQRTQQEDSAVYLCASSLGGAGGGYTFGSGTRLTVV.

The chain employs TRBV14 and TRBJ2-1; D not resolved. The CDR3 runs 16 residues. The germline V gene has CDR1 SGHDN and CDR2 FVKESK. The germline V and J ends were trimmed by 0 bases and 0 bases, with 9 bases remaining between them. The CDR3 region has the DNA TGTGCCAGCAGCCAAGATCCTTGGAGCTCCTACAATGAGCAGTTCTTC. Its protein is CASSQDPWSSYNEQFF.

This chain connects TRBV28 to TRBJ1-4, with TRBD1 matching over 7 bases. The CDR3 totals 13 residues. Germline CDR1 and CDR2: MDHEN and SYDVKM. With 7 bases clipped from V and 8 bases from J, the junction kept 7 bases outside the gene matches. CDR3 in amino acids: CASIFQGGEKLFF. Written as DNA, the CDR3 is TGTGCCAGCATCTTCCAGGGGGGAGAAAAACTGTTTTTT.

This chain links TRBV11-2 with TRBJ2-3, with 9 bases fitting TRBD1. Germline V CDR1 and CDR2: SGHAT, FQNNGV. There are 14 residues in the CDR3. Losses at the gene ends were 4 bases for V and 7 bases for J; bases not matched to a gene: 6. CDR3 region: CASSWGTGLHTQYF. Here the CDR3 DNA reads TGTGCCAGCAGCTGGGGGACAGGGCTTCATACGCAGTATTTT.

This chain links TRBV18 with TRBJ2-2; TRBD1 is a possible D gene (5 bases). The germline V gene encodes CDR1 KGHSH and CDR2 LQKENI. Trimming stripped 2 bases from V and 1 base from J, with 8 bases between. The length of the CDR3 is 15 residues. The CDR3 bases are TGTGCCAGCTCACCAGGACACCTGAACACCGGGGAGCTGTTTTTT. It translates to CASSPGHLNTGELFF.

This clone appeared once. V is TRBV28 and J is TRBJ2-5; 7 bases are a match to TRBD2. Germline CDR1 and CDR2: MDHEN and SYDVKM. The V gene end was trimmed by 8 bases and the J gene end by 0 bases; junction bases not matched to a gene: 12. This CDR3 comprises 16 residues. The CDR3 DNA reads TGTGCCAGCGGCCTTCTAGCGGAGATATACCAAGAGACCCAGTACTTC. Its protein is CASGLLAEIYQETQYF. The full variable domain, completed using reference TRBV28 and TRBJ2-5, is DVKVTQSSRYLVKRTGEKVFLECVQDMDHENMFWYRQDPGLGLRLIYFSYDVKMKEKGDIPEGYSVSREKKERFSLILESASTNQTSMYLCASGLLAEIYQETQYFGPGTRLLVL.

The CDR3, as DNA: TGTGCCAGCAGTTATTCGCAGGGTAGCAATCAGCCCCAGCATTTT. This encodes CASSYSQGSNQPQHF. The V and J genes are TRBV6-5 and TRBJ1-5, with TRBD1 as a possible D gene (5 bases). The germline gives CDR1 MNHEY, CDR2 SVGAGI. The germline V and J ends were trimmed by 3 bases and 0 bases, with 9 bases remaining between them. The CDR3 is made up of 15 amino acids.

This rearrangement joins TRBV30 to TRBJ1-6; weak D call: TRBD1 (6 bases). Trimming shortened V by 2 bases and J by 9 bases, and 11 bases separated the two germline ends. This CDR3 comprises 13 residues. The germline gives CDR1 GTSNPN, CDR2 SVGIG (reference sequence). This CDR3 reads CAWSRGTSSPLHF. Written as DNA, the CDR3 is TGTGCCTGGAGTAGGGGGACTAGTTCACCCCTCCACTTT.

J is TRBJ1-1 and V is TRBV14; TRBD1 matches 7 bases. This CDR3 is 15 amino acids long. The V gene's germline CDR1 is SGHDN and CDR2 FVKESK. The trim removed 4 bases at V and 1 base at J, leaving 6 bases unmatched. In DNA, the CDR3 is TGTGCCAGCAGCCGCCCGGGACAGTCGAACACTGAAGCTTTCTTT. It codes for CASSRPGQSNTEAFF. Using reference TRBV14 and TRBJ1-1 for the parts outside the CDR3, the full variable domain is EAGVTQFPSHSVIEKGQTVTLRCDPISGHDNLYWYRRVMGKEIKFLLHFVKESKQDESGMPNNRFLAERTGGTYSTLKVQPAELEDSGVYFCASSRPGQSNTEAFFGQGTRLTVV.